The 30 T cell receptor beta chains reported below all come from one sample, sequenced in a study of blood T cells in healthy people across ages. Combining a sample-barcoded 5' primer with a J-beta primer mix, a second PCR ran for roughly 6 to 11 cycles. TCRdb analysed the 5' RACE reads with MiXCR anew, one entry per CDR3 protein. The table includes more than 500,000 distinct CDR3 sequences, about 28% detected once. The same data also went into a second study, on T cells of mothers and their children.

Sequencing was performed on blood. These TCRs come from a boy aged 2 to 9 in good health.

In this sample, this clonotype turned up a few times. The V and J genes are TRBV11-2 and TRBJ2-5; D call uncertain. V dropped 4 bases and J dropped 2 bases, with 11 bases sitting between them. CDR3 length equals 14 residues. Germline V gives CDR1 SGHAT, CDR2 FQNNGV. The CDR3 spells CASSYNVGQETQYF. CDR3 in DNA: TGTGCCAGCAGCTACAATGTGGGACAAGAGACCCAGTACTTC.

This chain's CDR3 is CASSEVGYEQYF. The CDR3 DNA sequence: TGTGCCAGCAGTGAAGTGGGGTACGAGCAGTACTTC. This sequence joins TRBV25-1 and TRBJ2-5; D unclear. Judging by the DNA end, TRBJ2-7 fits better; the J call may be wrong. Germline V gene data show CDR1 as MGHDK and CDR2 as SYGVNS. The CDR3 is 12 residues long.

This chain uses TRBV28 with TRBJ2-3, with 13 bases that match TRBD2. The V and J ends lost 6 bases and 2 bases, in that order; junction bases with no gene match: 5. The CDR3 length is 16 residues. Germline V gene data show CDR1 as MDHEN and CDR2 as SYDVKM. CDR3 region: CASRRLAGGSTDTQYF. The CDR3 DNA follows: TGTGCCAGCAGACGACTAGCGGGGGGCTCCACAGATACGCAGTATTTT.

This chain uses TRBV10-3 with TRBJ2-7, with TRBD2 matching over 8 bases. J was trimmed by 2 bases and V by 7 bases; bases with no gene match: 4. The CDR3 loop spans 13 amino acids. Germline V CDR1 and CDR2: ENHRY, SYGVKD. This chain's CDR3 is CAINSGSPYEQYF. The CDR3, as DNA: TGTGCCATCAACAGCGGGAGCCCCTACGAGCAGTACTTC.

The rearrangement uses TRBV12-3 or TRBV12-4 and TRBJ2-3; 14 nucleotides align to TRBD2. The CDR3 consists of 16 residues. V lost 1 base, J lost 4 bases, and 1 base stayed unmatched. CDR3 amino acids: CASSLGGLAGADTQYF. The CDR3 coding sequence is TGTGCCAGCAGTTTAGGGGGACTAGCGGGGGCAGATACGCAGTATTTT.

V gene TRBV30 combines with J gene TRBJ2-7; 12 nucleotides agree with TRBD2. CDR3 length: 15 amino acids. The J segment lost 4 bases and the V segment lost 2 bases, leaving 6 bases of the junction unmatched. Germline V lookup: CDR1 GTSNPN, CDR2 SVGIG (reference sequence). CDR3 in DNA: TGTGCCTGGAGTCCCGGACTAGCGGGGTCATACGAGCAGTACTTC. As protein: CAWSPGLAGSYEQYF.

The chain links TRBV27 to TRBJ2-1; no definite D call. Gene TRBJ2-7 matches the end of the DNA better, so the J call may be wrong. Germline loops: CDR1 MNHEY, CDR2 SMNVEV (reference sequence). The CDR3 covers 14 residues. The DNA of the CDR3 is TGTGCCAGCAGTGATCAGTTAGATCCCTACGAGCAGTACTTC. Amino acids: CASSDQLDPYEQYF.

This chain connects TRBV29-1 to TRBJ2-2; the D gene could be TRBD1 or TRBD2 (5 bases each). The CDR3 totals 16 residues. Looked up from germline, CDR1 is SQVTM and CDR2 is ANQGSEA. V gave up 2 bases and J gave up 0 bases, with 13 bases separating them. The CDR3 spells CSVEIWGRANTGELFF. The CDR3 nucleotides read TGCAGCGTTGAAATTTGGGGACGCGCGAACACCGGGGAGCTGTTTTTT.

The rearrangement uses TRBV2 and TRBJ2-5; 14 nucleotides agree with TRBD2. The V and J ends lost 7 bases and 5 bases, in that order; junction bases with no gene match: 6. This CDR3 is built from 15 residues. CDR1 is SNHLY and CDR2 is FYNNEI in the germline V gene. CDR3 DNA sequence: TGTGCCAGCAAGGGACTAGCGGGAGTGGTGGAGACCCAGTACTTC. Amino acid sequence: CASKGLAGVVETQYF.

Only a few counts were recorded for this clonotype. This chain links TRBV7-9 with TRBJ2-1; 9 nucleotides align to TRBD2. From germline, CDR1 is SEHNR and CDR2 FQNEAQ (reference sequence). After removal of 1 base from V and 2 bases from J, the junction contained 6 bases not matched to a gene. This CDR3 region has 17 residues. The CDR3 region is CASSLGPIAGAYNEQFF. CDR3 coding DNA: TGTGCCAGCAGCTTAGGACCCATAGCGGGGGCCTACAATGAGCAGTTCTTC.

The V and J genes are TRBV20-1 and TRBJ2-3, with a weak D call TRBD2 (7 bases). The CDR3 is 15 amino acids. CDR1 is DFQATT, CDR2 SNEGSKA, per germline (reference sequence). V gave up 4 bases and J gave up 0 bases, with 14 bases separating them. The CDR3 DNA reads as TGCAGTGCTAACTCAGGGGAGGGGAGCACAGATACGCAGTATTTT. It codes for CSANSGEGSTDTQYF.

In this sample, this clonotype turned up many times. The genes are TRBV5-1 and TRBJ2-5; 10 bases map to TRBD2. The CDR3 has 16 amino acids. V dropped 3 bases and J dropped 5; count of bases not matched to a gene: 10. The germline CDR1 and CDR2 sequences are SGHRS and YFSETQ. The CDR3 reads CASSSNLAGAGETQYF. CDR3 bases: TGCGCCAGCAGCTCGAATCTAGCGGGGGCTGGGGAGACCCAGTACTTC.

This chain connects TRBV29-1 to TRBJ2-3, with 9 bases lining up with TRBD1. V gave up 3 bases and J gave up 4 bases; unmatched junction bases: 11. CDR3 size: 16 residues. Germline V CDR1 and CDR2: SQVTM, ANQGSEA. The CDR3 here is CSVEPWDREYADTQYF. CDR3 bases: TGCAGCGTTGAGCCTTGGGACAGGGAGTATGCAGATACGCAGTATTTT.

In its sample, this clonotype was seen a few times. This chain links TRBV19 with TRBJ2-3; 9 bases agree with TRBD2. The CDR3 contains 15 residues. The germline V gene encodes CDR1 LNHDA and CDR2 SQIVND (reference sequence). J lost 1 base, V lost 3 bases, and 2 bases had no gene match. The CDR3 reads CASSIKRGGTDTQYF. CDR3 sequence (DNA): TGTGCCAGTAGTATCAAGCGGGGGGGCACAGATACGCAGTATTTT.

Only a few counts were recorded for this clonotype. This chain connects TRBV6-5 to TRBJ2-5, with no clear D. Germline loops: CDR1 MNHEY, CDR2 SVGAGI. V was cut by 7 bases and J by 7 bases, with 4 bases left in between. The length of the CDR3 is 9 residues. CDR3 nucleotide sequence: TGTGCCAGCACCGGGACCCAGTACTTC. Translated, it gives CASTGTQYF.

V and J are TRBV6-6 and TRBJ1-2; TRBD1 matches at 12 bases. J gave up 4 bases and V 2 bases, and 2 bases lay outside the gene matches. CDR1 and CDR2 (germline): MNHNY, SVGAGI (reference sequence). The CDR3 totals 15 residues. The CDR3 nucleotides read TGTGCCAGCAGTTACACGGGACAGGGGGCCTATGGCTACACCTTC. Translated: CASSYTGQGAYGYTF.

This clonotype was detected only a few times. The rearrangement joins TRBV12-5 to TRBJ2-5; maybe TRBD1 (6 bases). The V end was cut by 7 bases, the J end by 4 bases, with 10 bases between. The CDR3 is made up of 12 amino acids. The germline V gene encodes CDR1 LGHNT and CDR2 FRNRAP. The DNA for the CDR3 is TGTGCTAGTGCGGGCAGGGGAGAGACCCAGTACTTC. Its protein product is CASAGRGETQYF. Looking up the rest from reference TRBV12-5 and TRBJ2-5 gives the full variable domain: DARVTQTPRHKVTEMGQEVTMRCQPILGHNTVFWYRQTMMQGLELLAYFRNRAPLDDSGMPKDRFSAEMPDATLATLKIQPSEPRDSAVYFCASAGRGETQYFGPGTRLLVL.

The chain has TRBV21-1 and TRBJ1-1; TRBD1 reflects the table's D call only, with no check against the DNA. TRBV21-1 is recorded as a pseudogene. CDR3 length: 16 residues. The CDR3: CASSKEVGQVSTEAFF. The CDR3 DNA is TGTGCCAGCAGCAAAGAGGTTGGACAGGTTAGCACTGAAGCTTTCTTT.

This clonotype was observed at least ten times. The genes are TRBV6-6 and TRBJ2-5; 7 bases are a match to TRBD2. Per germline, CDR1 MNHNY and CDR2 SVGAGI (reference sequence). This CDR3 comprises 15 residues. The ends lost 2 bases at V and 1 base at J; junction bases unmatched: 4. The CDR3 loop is CASSYPSSGQETQYF. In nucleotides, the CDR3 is TGTGCCAGCAGTTACCCGTCTAGCGGCCAAGAGACCCAGTACTTC.

The CDR3 region has the DNA TGCGCCAGCAGCCAAGATTTAGCAGTTACGGTAGCTGGGGCCAACGTCCTGACTTTC. Its protein is CASSQDLAVTVAGANVLTF. J is TRBJ2-6 and V is TRBV4-3; D is unresolved. V was shortened by 0 bases and J by 2 bases, with 17 bases between the two germline ends. This CDR3 has 19 amino acids. The germline CDR1 and CDR2 sequences are LGHNA and YSLEER.

The CDR3 coding sequence is TGTGCCAGCAGCGCCAGGACTAGCGGGACCTACGAGCAGTACTTC. It encodes CASSARTSGTYEQYF. V is TRBV9 and J is TRBJ2-7, with TRBD2 matching 12 bases. Germline loops: CDR1 SGDLS, CDR2 YYNGEE. This CDR3 comprises 15 residues. V lost 3 bases and J lost 2; bases outside the gene matches: 3.

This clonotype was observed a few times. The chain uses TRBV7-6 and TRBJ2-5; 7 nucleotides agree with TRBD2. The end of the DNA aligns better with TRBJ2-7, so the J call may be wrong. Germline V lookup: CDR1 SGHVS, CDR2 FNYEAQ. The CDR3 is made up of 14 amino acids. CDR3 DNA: TGTGCCAGCAGCTGGACTAGTTACTCCTACGAGCAGTACTTC. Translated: CASSWTSYSYEQYF.

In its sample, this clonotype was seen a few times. DNA of the CDR3: TGCGCCAGCAGCGCCAGGGATGTCGAACTGTTTAATGAAAAACTGTTTTTT. Translation: CASSARDVELFNEKLFF. The V and J genes are TRBV4-3 and TRBJ1-4, with D perhaps TRBD1 (5 bases). This CDR3 spans 17 amino acids. Trimming took 5 bases from V and 4 from J, leaving 20 bases between them. Germline V CDR1 and CDR2: LGHNA, YSLEER.

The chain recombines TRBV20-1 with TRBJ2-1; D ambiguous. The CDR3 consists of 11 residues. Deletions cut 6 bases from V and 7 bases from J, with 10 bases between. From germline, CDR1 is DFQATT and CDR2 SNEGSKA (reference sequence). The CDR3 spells CSAITGNEQFF. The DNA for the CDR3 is TGCAGTGCCATAACTGGGAATGAGCAGTTCTTC.

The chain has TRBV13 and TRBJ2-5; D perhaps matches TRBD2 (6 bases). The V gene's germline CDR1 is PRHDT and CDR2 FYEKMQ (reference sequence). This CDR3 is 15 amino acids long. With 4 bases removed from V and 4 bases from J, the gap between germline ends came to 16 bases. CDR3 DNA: TGTGCCAGCAGCTCACGGGAGCCAGGGAGAGAGACCCAGTACTTC. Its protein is CASSSREPGRETQYF.

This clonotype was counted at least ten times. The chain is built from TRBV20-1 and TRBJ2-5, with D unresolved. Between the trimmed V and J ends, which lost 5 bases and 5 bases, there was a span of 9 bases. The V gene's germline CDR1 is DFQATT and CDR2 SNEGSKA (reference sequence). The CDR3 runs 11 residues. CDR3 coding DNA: TGCAGTGCTTCCGACCGGGAGACCCAGTACTTC. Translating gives CSASDRETQYF.

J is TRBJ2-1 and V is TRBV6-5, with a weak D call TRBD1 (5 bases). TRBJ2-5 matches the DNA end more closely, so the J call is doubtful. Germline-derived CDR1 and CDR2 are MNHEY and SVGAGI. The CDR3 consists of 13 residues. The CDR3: CASSWGPAGTQYF. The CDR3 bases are TGTGCCAGCAGTTGGGGCCCAGCCGGGACCCAGTACTTC.

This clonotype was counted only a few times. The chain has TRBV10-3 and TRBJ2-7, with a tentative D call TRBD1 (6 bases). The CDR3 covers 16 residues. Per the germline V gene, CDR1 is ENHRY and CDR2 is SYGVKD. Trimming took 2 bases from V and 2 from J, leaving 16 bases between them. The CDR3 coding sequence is TGTGCCATCAGTGAGCCCACAGGGATAGAGGCCTACGAGCAGTACTTC. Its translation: CAISEPTGIEAYEQYF.

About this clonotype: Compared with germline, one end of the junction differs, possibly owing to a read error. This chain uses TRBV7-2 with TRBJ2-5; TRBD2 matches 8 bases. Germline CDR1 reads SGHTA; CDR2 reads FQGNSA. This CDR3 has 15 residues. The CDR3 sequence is CVSSPMAGLGETQYF. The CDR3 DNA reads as TGTGTCAGCAGCCCAATGGCGGGACTAGGGGAGACCCAGTACTTC.

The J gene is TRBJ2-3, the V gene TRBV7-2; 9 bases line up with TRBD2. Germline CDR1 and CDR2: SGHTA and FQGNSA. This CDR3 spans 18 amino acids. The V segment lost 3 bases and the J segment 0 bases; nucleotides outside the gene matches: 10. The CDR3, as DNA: TGTGCCAGCAGCTTGGAGGCGGGAGGGCGAACTAGCACAGATACGCAGTATTTT. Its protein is CASSLEAGGRTSTDTQYF.